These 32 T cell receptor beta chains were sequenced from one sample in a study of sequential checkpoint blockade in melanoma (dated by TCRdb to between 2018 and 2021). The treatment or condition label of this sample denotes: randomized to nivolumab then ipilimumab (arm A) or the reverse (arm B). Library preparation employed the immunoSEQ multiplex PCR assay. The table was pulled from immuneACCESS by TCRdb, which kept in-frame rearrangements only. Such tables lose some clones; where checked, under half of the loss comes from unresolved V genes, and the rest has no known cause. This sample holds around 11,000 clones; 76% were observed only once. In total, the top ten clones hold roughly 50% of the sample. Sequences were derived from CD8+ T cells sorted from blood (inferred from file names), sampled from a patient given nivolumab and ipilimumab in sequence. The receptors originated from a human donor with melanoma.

The DNA of the CDR3 is TGTGCCTGTGAGACAGTGCCACCCTACGAGCAGTACTTC. Translated: CACETVPPYEQYF. This chain joins TRBV30 and TRBJ2-7, with a tentative D call TRBD1 (5 bases). Germline-derived CDR1 and CDR2 are GTSNPN and SVGIG (reference sequence). CDR3 length equals 13 residues. Trimming stripped 6 bases from V and 2 bases from J, with 14 bases between.

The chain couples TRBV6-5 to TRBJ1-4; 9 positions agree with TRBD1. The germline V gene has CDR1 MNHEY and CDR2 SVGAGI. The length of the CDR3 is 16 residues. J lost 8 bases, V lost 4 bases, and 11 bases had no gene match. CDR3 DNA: TGTGCCAGCAGTTCCCAAACCCGACAGGGGGACGAAAAACTGTTTTTT. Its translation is CASSSQTRQGDEKLFF.

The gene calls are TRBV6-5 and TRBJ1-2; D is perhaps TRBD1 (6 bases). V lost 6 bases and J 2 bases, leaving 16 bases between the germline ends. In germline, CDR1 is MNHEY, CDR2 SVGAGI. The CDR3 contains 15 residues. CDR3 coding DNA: TGTGCCAGCAGGGGGGGGCCAGGGGCCAACTATGGCTACACCTTC. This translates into CASRGGPGANYGYTF.

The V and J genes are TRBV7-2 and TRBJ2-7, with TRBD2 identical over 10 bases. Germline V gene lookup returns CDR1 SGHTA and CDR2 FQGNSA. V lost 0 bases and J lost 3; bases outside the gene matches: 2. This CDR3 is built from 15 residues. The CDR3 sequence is CASSLAASGGYEQYF. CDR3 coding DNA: TGTGCCAGCAGCTTAGCGGCTAGCGGGGGCTACGAGCAGTACTTC.

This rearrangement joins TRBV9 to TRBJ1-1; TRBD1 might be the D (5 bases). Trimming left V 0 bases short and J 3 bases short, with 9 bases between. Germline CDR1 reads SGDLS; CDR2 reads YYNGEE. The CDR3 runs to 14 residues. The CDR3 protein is CASSVDGGDTEAFF. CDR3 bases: TGTGCCAGCAGCGTAGACGGGGGGGACACTGAAGCTTTCTTT. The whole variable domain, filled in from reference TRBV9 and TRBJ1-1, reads DSGVTQTPKHLITATGQRVTLRCSPRSGDLSVYWYQQSLDQGLQFLIQYYNGEERAKGNILERFSAQQFPDLHSELNLSSLELGDSALYFCASSVDGGDTEAFFGQGTRLTVV.

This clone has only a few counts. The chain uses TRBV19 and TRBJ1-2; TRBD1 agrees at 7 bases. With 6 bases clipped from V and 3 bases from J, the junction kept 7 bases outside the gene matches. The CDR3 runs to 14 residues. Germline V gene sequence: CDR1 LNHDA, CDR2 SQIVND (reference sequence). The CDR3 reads CASRGRGQDYGYTF. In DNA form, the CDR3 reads TGTGCCAGTAGAGGAAGGGGGCAAGACTATGGCTACACCTTC.

The CDR3 DNA reads as TGTGCCAGCAGCTTCTCCCGGGACAGGGGGACCTACGAGCAGTACTTC. It encodes CASSFSRDRGTYEQYF. J is TRBJ2-7 and V is TRBV7-6, with 11 bases matching TRBD1. With V trimmed by 3 bases and J by 2 bases, 6 bases remained unmatched. CDR3 size: 16 residues. CDR1 is SGHVS and CDR2 is FNYEAQ in the germline V gene.

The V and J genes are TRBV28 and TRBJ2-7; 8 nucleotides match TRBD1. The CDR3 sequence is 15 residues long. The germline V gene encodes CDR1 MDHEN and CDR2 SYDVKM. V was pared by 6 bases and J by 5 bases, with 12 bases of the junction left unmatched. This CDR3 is CASRSGQGNLDEQYF. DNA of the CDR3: TGTGCCAGCAGGTCAGGACAGGGAAATCTTGACGAGCAGTACTTC.

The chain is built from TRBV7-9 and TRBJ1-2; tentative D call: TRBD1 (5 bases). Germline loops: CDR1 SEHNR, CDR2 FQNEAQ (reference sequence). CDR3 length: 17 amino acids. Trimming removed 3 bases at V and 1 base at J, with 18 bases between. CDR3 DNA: TGTGCCAGCAGCTTTCTGGACCCCAGGGCCCTTAACTATGGCTACACCTTC. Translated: CASSFLDPRALNYGYTF.

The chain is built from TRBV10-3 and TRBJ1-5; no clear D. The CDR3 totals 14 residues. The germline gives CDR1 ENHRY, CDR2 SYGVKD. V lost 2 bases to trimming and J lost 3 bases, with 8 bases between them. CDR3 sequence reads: CAISESSYNQPQHF. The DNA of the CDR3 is TGTGCCATCAGTGAGAGTAGTTACAATCAGCCCCAGCATTTT.

The CDR3 DNA sequence: TGTGCCAGCAGCGTAGCTCAGGGGGCTAGCTGGCGTAGCAATCAGCCCCAGCATTTT. Translation gives CASSVAQGASWRSNQPQHF. This chain uses TRBV9 with TRBJ1-5; TRBD1 matches at 8 bases. Trimming at V came to 0 bases and at J to 0 bases, leaving 11 bases not matched to a gene. Germline V gives CDR1 SGDLS, CDR2 YYNGEE. This CDR3 comprises 19 residues.

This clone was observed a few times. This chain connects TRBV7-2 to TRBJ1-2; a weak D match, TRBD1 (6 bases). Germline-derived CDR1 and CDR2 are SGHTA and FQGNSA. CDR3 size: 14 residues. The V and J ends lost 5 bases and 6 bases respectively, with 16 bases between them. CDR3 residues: CASSPAGRGNGYTF. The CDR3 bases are TGTGCCAGCAGCCCCGCGGGCAGGGGCAATGGCTACACCTTC.

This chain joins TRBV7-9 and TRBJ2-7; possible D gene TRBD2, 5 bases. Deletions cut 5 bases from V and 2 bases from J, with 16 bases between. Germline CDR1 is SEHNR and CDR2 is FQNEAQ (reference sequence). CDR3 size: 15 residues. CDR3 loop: CASSPESSPTYEQYF. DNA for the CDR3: TGTGCCAGCAGCCCAGAGTCTAGCCCTACCTACGAGCAGTACTTC.

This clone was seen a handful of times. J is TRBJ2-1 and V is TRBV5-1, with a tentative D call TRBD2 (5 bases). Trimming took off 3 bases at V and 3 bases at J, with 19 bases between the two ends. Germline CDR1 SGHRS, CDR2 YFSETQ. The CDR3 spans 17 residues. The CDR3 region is CASSWSGVADFYNEQFF. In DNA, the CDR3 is TGCGCCAGCAGCTGGTCCGGGGTGGCGGATTTCTACAATGAGCAGTTCTTC. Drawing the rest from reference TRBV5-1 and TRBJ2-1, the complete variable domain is KAGVTQTPRYLIKTRGQQVTLSCSPISGHRSVSWYQQTPGQGLQFLFEYFSETQRNKGNFPGRFSGRQFSNSRSEMNVSTLELGDSALYLCASSWSGVADFYNEQFFGPGTRLTVL.

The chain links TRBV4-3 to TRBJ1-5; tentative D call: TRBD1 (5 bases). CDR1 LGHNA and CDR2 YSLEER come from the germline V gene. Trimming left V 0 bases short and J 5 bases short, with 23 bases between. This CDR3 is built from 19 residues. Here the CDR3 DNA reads TGCGCCAGCAGCCAAGATTGGGGGGAGATTGGGGGGTTGGATCAGCCCCAGCATTTT. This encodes CASSQDWGEIGGLDQPQHF.

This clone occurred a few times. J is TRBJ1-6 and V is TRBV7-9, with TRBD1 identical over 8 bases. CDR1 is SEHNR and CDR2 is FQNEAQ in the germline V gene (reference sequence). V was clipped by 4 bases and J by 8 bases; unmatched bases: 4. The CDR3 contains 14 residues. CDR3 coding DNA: TGTGCCAGCAGCTCTCCAGGGGGCGATTCACCCCTCCACTTT. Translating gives CASSSPGGDSPLHF. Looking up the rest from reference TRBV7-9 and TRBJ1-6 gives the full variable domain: DTGVSQNPRHKITKRGQNVTFRCDPISEHNRLYWYRQTLGQGPEFLTYFQNEAQLEKSRLLSDRFSAERPKGSFSTLEIQRTEQGDSAMYLCASSSPGGDSPLHFGNGTRLTVT.

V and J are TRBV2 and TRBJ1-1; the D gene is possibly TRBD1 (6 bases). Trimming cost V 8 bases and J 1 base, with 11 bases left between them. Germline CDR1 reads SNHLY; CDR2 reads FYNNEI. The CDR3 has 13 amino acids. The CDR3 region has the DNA TGTGCCAGCGGAGACAGGAGGAACACTGAAGCTTTCTTT. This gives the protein CASGDRRNTEAFF.

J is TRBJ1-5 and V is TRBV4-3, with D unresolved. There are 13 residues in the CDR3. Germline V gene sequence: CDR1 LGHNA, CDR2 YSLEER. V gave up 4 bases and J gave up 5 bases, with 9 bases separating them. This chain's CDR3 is CASSREGDQPQHF. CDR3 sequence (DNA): TGCGCCAGCAGCCGCGAAGGAGATCAGCCCCAGCATTTT.

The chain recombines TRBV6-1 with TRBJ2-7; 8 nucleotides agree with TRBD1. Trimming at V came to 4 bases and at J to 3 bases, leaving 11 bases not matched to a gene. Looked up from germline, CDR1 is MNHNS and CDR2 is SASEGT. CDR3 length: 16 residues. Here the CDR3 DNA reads TGTGCCAGCAGTGGACCTGGGAGGACAGGGATCTACGAGCAGTACTTC. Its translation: CASSGPGRTGIYEQYF.

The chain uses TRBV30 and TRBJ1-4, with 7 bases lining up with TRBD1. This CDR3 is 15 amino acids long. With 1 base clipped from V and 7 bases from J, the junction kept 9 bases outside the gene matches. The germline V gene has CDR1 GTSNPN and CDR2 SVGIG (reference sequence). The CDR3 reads CAWSAHRGRGEKLFF. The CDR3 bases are TGTGCCTGGAGTGCTCACAGGGGACGGGGTGAAAAACTGTTTTTT. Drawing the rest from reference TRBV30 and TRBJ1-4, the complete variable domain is SQTIHQWPATLVQPVGSPLSLECTVEGTSNPNLYWYRQAAGRGLQLLFYSVGIGQISSEVPQNLSASRPQDRQFILSSKKLLLSDSGFYLCAWSAHRGRGEKLFFGSGTQLSVL.

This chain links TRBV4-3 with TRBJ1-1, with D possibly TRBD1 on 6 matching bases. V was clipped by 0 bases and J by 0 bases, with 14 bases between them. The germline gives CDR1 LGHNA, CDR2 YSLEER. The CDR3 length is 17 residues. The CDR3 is CASSQESRTDLNTEAFF. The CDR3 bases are TGCGCCAGCAGCCAAGAATCCCGGACAGATTTGAACACTGAAGCTTTCTTT.

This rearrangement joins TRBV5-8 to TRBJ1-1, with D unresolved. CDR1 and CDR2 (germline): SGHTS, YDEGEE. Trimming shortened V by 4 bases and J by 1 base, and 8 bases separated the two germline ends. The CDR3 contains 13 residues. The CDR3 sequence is CASSREPNTEAFF. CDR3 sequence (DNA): TGTGCCAGCAGCCGGGAGCCGAACACTGAAGCTTTCTTT.

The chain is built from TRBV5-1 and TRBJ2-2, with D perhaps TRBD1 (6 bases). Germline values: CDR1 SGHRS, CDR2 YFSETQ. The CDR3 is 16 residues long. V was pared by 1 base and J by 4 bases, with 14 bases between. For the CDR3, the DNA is TGCGCCAGCAGCTTGACCCAGGGGATGAGCACCGGGGAGCTGTTTTTT. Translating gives CASSLTQGMSTGELFF.

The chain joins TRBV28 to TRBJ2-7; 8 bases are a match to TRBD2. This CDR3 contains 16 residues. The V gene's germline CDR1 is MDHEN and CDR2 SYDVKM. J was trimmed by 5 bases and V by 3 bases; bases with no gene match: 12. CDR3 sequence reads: CASSLRRGLVGHEQYF. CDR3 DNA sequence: TGTGCCAGCAGTTTGCGCCGGGGACTAGTAGGACACGAGCAGTACTTC.

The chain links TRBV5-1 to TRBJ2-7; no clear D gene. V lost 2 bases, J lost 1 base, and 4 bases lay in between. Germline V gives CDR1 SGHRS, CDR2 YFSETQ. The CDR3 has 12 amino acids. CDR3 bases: TGCGCCAGCAGCTTCCTATCCTACGAGCAGTACTTC. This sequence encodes CASSFLSYEQYF.

CDR3 loop: CASSLYKGTEAFF. In nucleotides, the CDR3 is TGTGCCAGTAGCCTCTATAAGGGGACTGAAGCTTTCTTT. V is TRBV19 and J is TRBJ1-1; weak D call: TRBD1 (5 bases). The V gene lost 6 bases and the J gene lost 5 bases, with 13 bases spanning the gap. This CDR3 is 13 amino acids long. Germline V gene lookup returns CDR1 LNHDA and CDR2 SQIVND (reference sequence).

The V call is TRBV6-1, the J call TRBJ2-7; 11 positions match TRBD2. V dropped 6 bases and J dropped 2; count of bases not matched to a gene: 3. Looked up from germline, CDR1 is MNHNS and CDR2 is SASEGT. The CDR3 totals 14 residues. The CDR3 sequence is CASSGTSGTYEQYF. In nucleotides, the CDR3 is TGTGCCAGCAGCGGGACTAGCGGTACCTACGAGCAGTACTTC.

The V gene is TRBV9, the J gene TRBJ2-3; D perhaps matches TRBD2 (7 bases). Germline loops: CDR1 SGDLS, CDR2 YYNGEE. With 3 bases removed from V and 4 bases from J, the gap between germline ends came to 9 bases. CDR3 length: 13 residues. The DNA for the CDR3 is TGTGCCAGCAGCGCGGGGGGCTCAGATACGCAGTATTTT. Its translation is CASSAGGSDTQYF. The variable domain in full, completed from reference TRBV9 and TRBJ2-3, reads DSGVTQTPKHLITATGQRVTLRCSPRSGDLSVYWYQQSLDQGLQFLIQYYNGEERAKGNILERFSAQQFPDLHSELNLSSLELGDSALYFCASSAGGSDTQYFGPGTRLTVL.

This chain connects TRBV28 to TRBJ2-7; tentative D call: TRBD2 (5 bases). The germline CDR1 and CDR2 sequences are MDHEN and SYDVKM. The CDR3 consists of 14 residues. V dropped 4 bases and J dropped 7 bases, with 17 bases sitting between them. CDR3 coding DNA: TGTGCCAGCAGTTACCCGGGAATTAAAAGGGAGCAGTACTTC. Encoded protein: CASSYPGIKREQYF.

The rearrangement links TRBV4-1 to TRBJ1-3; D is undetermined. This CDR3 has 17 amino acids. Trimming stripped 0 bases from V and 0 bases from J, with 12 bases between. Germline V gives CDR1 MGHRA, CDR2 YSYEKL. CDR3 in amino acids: CASSQEFTVSSGNTIYF. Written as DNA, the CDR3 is TGCGCCAGCAGCCAAGAGTTCACGGTGAGCTCTGGAAACACCATATATTTT.

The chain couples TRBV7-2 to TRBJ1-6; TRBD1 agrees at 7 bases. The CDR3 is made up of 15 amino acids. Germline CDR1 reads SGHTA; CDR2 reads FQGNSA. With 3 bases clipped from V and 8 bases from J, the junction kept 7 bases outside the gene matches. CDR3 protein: CASSLSGTADSPLHF. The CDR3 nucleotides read TGTGCCAGCAGCTTGTCCGGGACAGCCGATTCACCCCTCCACTTT.

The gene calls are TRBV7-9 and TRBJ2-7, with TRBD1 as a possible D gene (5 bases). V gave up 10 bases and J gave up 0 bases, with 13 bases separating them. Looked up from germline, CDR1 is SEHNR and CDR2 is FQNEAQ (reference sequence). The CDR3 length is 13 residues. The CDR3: CAIGWGGSYEQYF. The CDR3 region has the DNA TGTGCCATAGGGTGGGGCGGCTCCTACGAGCAGTACTTC.